These 11 T cell receptor beta chains came from one sample sequenced in a study of early T cells in non-severe SARS-CoV-2 infection. From the 5' RACE reads, TCRdb called clonotypes with MiXCR, one entry per CDR3 protein. The table includes 25,000 to 35,000 distinct CDR3 sequences, around 5.9% detected once. The sample comprised whole blood. These receptors all stem from an adult who was a healthcare worker with PCR-confirmed SARS-CoV-2 infection or an uninfected control (not recorded which).

This clonotype was counted many times. The DNA for the CDR3 is TGCGCCAGCAGCCCCCGGGGGCGACAAGAGACCCAGTACTTC. It specifies CASSPRGRQETQYF. The chain links TRBV5-1 to TRBJ2-5; possibly TRBD1 or TRBD2 for D (6 bases each). With 4 bases removed from V and 2 bases from J, the gap between germline ends came to 12 bases. Germline V gene sequence: CDR1 SGHRS, CDR2 YFSETQ. CDR3 length: 14 residues. The full variable domain, rest sourced from reference TRBV5-1 and TRBJ2-5, is KAGVTQTPRYLIKTRGQQVTLSCSPISGHRSVSWYQQTPGQGLQFLFEYFSETQRNKGNFPGRFSGRQFSNSRSEMNVSTLELGDSALYLCASSPRGRQETQYFGPGTRLLVL.

This clonotype has a count of ten or more. V usage is TRBV6-5 and J usage is TRBJ1-1, with a tentative D call TRBD1 (5 bases). Trimming stripped 10 bases from V and 6 bases from J, with 21 bases between. Germline V CDR1 and CDR2: MNHEY, SVGAGI. The CDR3 sequence is 14 residues long. This CDR3 reads CATQAGGLSSEAFF. The CDR3 bases are TGTGCCACCCAAGCGGGGGGACTCAGCTCTGAAGCTTTCTTT.

This clonotype has at least ten counts. This chain uses TRBV7-2 with TRBJ1-2; TRBD1 might be the D (6 bases). The length of the CDR3 is 15 residues. CDR1 and CDR2 from the germline V gene are SGHTA and FQGNSA. The V end was cut by 5 bases, the J end by 5 bases, with 18 bases between. CDR3: CASSRRPGTKYGYTF. CDR3 bases: TGTGCCAGCAGCCGACGTCCCGGGACAAAATATGGCTACACCTTC.

This clonotype has ten or more counts. V usage is TRBV5-4 and J usage is TRBJ2-3, with 7 bases lining up with TRBD1. Germline CDR1 is SGHNT and CDR2 is YYREEE (reference sequence). The CDR3 has 17 residues. V lost 1 base, J lost 3 bases, and 11 bases stayed unmatched. CDR3 nucleotides: TGTGCCAGCAGCTTGCACCTCCTGGCAGGGGGAACAGATACGCAGTATTTT. Translated: CASSLHLLAGGTDTQYF.

This clonotype was counted at least ten times. The rearrangement uses TRBV20-1 and TRBJ1-1, with a possible D match to TRBD1 (5 bases). The CDR3 runs 12 residues. Germline CDR1 and CDR2: DFQATT and SNEGSKA (reference sequence). The ends were cut back, 2 bases at V and 2 bases at J, with 6 bases in the middle. The CDR3 DNA follows: TGCAGTGCTAGACAGGGAAACACTGAAGCTTTCTTT. It is translated as CSARQGNTEAFF.

This clonotype was counted ten times or more. The V and J genes are TRBV4-3 and TRBJ2-7, with a possible D match to TRBD2 (5 bases). Trimming left V 0 bases short and J 0 bases short, with 12 bases between. The CDR3 length is 16 residues. Germline assignment: CDR1 LGHNA and CDR2 YSLEER. The CDR3 DNA reads as TGCGCCAGCAGCCAAGATCGGGTCGGGGACTCCTACGAGCAGTACTTC. Its protein product is CASSQDRVGDSYEQYF.

This clonotype was found many times. The chain links TRBV5-1 to TRBJ2-7; D is uncertain. CDR3 size: 13 residues. Trimming shortened V by 5 bases and J by 7 bases, and 16 bases separated the two germline ends. Germline assignment: CDR1 SGHRS and CDR2 YFSETQ. The CDR3 bases are TGCGCCAGCAGGGTTGACTCCTTCGGGGAGCAGTACTTC. It yields the protein CASRVDSFGEQYF.

This clonotype was counted ten times or more. The rearrangement uses TRBV11-2 and TRBJ2-7; D possibly matches TRBD1 or TRBD2 (5 bases each). V shed 1 base and J shed 6 bases, with 16 bases lying between them. Germline V gene sequence: CDR1 SGHAT, CDR2 FQNNGV. This CDR3 spans 15 amino acids. CDR3 in DNA: TGTGCCAGCAGCTTAGTTGGGACGTTCCCCTTCGAGCAGTACTTC. Amino acid sequence: CASSLVGTFPFEQYF.

This clonotype appeared many times. The chain carries TRBV11-2 and TRBJ2-4, with 10 bases aligning to TRBD1. Germline CDR1 reads SGHAT; CDR2 reads FQNNGV. This CDR3 spans 15 amino acids. With V trimmed by 4 bases and J by 7 bases, 7 bases remained unmatched. For the CDR3, the DNA is TGTGCCAGCAGCTATACTGGACAGGGGGGCAACATTCAGTACTTC. Translated: CASSYTGQGGNIQYF.

This clonotype was detected ten times or more. V is TRBV6-1 and J is TRBJ1-3, with unresolved D. The CDR3 length is 14 residues. Germline V gene data show CDR1 as MNHNS and CDR2 as SASEGT. Trimming took off 2 bases at V and 0 bases at J, with 5 bases between the two ends. CDR3 nucleotides: TGTGCCAGCAGTGAATCAAGCTCTGGAAACACCATATATTTT. It specifies CASSESSSGNTIYF.

The sample holds many counts of this clonotype. The chain is built from TRBV7-2 and TRBJ2-2; TRBD2 is a possible D gene (5 bases). Germline CDR1 reads SGHTA; CDR2 reads FQGNSA. With 3 bases removed from V and 7 bases from J, the gap between germline ends came to 9 bases. There are 13 residues in the CDR3. CDR3 amino acids: CASSLSGGGELFF. The CDR3 DNA reads as TGTGCCAGCAGCTTGAGCGGAGGCGGGGAGCTGTTTTTT.